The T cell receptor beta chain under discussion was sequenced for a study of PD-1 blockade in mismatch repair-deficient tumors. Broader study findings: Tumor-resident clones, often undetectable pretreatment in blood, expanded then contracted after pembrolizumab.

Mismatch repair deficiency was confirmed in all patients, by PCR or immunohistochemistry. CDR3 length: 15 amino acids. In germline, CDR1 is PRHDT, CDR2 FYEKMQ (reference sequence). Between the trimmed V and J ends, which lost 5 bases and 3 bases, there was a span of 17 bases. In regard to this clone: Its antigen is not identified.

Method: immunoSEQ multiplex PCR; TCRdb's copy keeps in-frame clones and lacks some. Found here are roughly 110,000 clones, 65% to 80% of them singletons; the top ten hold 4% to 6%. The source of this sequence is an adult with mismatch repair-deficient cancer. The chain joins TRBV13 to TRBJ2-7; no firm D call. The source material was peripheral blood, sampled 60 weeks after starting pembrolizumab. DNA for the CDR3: TGTGCCAGCAGCCTCGGTGAGGACGTTAACTACGAGCAGTACTTC. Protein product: CASSLGEDVNYEQYF.